A selection of T cell receptor beta chains follows, all from one sample in a study of blood T cell repertoires in COVID-19. Assay: immunoSEQ multiplex PCR; the TCRdb copy retains only in-frame clones and omits some. The data show 65,000 to 85,000 clones, with around 86% seen just once and around 9.9% held by the top ten. Sequencing was carried out using peripheral blood. These receptors were taken from a woman between 18 and 29 years old with acute or convalescent COVID-19. Both conserved end residues are part of each CDR3. D genes are given only for firm matches. Rows may omit the clone size; those that give it use once, few, many or a size class.

D gene | J gene | clone size | V gene | CDR3 DNA | CDR3 protein
TRBD1 | TRBJ1-2 | few | TRBV5-4 | TGTGCCAGCAGCCTTGACAGGGAGTTTGGCTACACCTTC | CASSLDREFGYTF
NA | TRBJ2-6 | NA | TRBV6-5 | TGTGCCAGCAGTTACGAGGCCTCTGGGGCCAACGTCCTGACTTTC | CASSYEASGANVLTF
NA | TRBJ1-2 | NA | TRBV12-3/TRBV12-4 | TGTGCCAGCAGTTTGAACAGGAATTATGGCTACACCTTC | CASSLNRNYGYTF
NA | TRBJ1-2 | NA | TRBV7-9 | TGTGCCAGCAGCCTACTGAACTATGGCTACACCTTC | CASSLLNYGYTF
NA | TRBJ1-2 | once | TRBV2 | TGTGCCAGCAACCTAGACAGGAATAACTATGGCTACACCTTC | CASNLDRNNYGYTF
NA | TRBJ1-2 | NA | TRBV23-1 | TGCGCCAGCAGTTGGCGGTCCGTGAACTATGGCTACACCTTC | CASSWRSVNYGYTF
TRBD1 | TRBJ2-7 | NA | TRBV29-1 | TGCAGCGTTATAATGACAGGGGGCGGGTACGAGCAGTACTTC | CSVIMTGGGYEQYF
NA | TRBJ2-3 | NA | TRBV5-1 | TGCGCCAGCAGCCTGGGGGTAGCCACAGATACGCAGTATTTT | CASSLGVATDTQYF
NA | TRBJ2-1 | NA | TRBV27 | TGTGCCAGCAGTCACACTATTGACGGTAGCTCCTACAATGAGCAGTTCTTC | CASSHTIDGSSYNEQFF
TRBD1 | TRBJ2-7 | NA | TRBV4-1 | TGCGCCAGCAGCTTAGACAGGGAATCCTACGAGCAGTACTTC | CASSLDRESYEQYF
NA | TRBJ2-3 | NA | TRBV7-6 | TGTGCCAGCAGCTTAGCGGGGGGGGCCGTCCCAGATACGCAGTATTTT | CASSLAGGAVPDTQYF
TRBD1 | TRBJ1-5 | few | TRBV30 | TGTGCCTGGAGTCCCGACAGGGGAAAGGTTGCGAATCAGCCCCAGCATTTT | CAWSPDRGKVANQPQHF
NA | TRBJ1-1 | once | TRBV6-5 | TGTGCCAGCAGTTACTCGTATTCAGGGTCGACTGAAGCTTTCTTT | CASSYSYSGSTEAFF
TRBD1 | TRBJ1-1 | NA | TRBV9 | TGTGCCAGCAGCGCCCGGACAGGGGTGAACACTGAAGCTTTCTTT | CASSARTGVNTEAFF
NA | TRBJ2-7 | NA | TRBV18 | TGTGCCAGCTCACCCACTAGGGAGGACGCGCAGTACTTC | CASSPTREDAQYF